The clone carrying this T cell receptor (beta chain) was counted a single time. The data are from a study of blood T cell repertoires in COVID-19. V dropped 5 bases and J dropped 4 bases, with 23 bases sitting between them. The CDR3 has 18 amino acids. Germline CDR1 and CDR2: MNHEY and SMNVEV (reference sequence). Using immunoSEQ multiplex PCR, the repertoire was profiled, and TCRdb retains in-frame clones only, with some absent. The repertoire has roughly 77,000 clones, over 80% of them found once; the top ten carry roughly 6.8%. The source is a woman aged 80 or over with active COVID-19. Sequencing was done on a sample of peripheral blood. The V call is TRBV27, the J call TRBJ1-4; the D gene is possibly TRBD1 (5 bases). The CDR3 DNA reads TGTGCCAGCAGTCCCCTTCAAGGGGCAGGGTCCGGTAATGAAAAACTGTTTTTT. Translating it yields CASSPLQGAGSGNEKLFF.